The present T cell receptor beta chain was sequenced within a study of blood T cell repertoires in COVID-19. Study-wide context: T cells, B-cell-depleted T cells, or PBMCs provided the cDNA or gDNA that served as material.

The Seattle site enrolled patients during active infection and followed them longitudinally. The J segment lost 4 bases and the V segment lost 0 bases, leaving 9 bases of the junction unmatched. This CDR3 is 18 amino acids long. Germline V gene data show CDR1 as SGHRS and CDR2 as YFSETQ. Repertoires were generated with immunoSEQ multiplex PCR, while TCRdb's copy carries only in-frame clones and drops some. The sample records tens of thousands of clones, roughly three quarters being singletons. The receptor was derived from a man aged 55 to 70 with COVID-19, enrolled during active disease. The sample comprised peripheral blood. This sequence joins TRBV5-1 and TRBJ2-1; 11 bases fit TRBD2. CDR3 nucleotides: TGCGCCAGCAGCTTGGCACTAGCGGGAGTTGTGTTTTACAATGAGCAGTTCTTC. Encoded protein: CASSLALAGVVFYNEQFF.